The rows below give T cell receptor beta chains drawn from one sample of a study of blood T cell repertoires in COVID-19. This table comes from immunoSEQ multiplex PCR, and its TCRdb copy is limited to in-frame clones, with some not included. The data contain around 300,000 clones, over 70% of them singletons. The source material was PBMCs or T cells enriched from blood (not recorded which). Receptor source: a man aged 25-45 years who had recovered from COVID-19. Each CDR3 is given with its conserved first and last residue. Each record gives: J gene, clone size, D gene, V gene, CDR3 protein, CDR3 DNA. A D gene is named only where the DNA matches it firmly. Part of the rows lack a size; the others show once, few, many or a class for expanded clones.

J: TRBJ2-1; size: .; D: TRBD1; V: TRBV13; CDR3: CATRDSLYNEQFF; DNA: TGTGCCACCCGGGACAGCCTTTACAATGAGCAGTTCTTC
J: TRBJ1-6; size: .; D: .; V: TRBV11-2; CDR3: CASSPIRAYNSPLHF; DNA: TGTGCCAGCAGCCCTATCCGCGCCTATAATTCACCCCTCCACTTT
J: TRBJ2-3; size: .; D: .; V: TRBV28; CDR3: CASYGVLPGTQYF; DNA: TGTGCCAGTTACGGGGTTCTTCCCGGTACGCAGTATTTT
J: TRBJ2-2; size: .; D: .; V: TRBV7-9; CDR3: CASSLGPSGQGELFF; DNA: TGTGCCAGCAGCTTAGGCCCCTCAGGTCAGGGGGAGCTGTTTTTT
J: TRBJ1-5; size: .; D: .; V: TRBV18; CDR3: CASSPGGKAQHF; DNA: TGTGCCAGCTCACCTGGGGGCAAGGCCCAGCATTTT
J: TRBJ1-1; size: .; D: .; V: TRBV6-5; CDR3: CASRQGVEAFF; DNA: TGTGCCAGCAGACAGGGTGTGGAAGCTTTCTTT
J: TRBJ2-7; size: .; D: .; V: TRBV5-6; CDR3: CASSLLTGPAPEQYF; DNA: TGTGCCAGCAGCTTGTTAACAGGACCGGCACCCGAGCAGTACTTC
J: TRBJ1-5; size: .; D: .; V: TRBV6-1; CDR3: CASSEAGRDNQPQHF; DNA: TGTGCCAGCAGTGAAGCAGGCAGGGATAATCAGCCCCAGCATTTT
J: TRBJ1-1; size: .; D: .; V: TRBV30; CDR3: CAWSVARRTEAFF; DNA: TGTGCCTGGAGTGTAGCCAGGCGAACTGAAGCTTTCTTT
J: TRBJ2-3; size: .; D: .; V: TRBV6-4; CDR3: CATSPGSSTDTQYF; DNA: TGTGCCACCAGCCCGGGATCAAGCACAGATACGCAGTATTTT
J: TRBJ1-1; size: .; D: .; V: TRBV5-1; CDR3: CASSILPTSSGGTEAFF; DNA: TGCGCCAGCAGCATTTTGCCCACGTCCTCGGGTGGCACTGAAGCTTTCTTT
J: TRBJ2-7; size: .; D: TRBD1; V: TRBV28; CDR3: CASRGQVYEQYF; DNA: TGTGCCAGCAGGGGACAGGTCTACGAGCAGTACTTC
J: TRBJ2-1; size: .; D: TRBD1; V: TRBV27; CDR3: CASSLPGTGGYNEQFF; DNA: TGTGCCAGCAGTTTACCCGGGACAGGGGGGTACAATGAGCAGTTCTTC
J: TRBJ2-1; size: .; D: TRBD2; V: TRBV7-9; CDR3: CASSLSGGNYNEQFF; DNA: TGTGCCAGCAGCCTTAGCGGGGGGAATTACAATGAGCAGTTCTTC
J: TRBJ2-1; size: .; D: TRBD1; V: TRBV5-4; CDR3: CASSLPGTGSNEQFF; DNA: TGTGCCAGCAGCCTTCCTGGGACAGGGTCAAATGAGCAGTTCTTC
J: TRBJ1-3; size: once; D: .; V: TRBV19; CDR3: CASEQGSSGNTIYF; DNA: TGTGCCAGTGAACAGGGATCGTCTGGAAACACCATATATTTT
J: TRBJ1-2; size: .; D: .; V: TRBV29-1; CDR3: CSTGITGRDSGYTF; DNA: TGCAGCACTGGGATTACAGGTCGGGACTCGGGCTACACCTTC
J: TRBJ2-3; size: .; D: .; V: TRBV28; CDR3: CASSSRETYTDTQYF; DNA: TGTGCCAGCAGTTCCCGTGAAACCTACACAGATACGCAGTATTTT
J: TRBJ1-2; size: .; D: TRBD1; V: TRBV2; CDR3: CASRGQGFYGYTF; DNA: TGTGCCAGCAGGGGACAGGGGTTCTATGGCTACACCTTC
J: TRBJ2-7; size: .; D: .; V: TRBV24-1; CDR3: CATSDLLAGAGQYF; DNA: TGTGCCACCAGTGATTTGCTGGCAGGGGCAGGGCAGTACTTC
J: TRBJ1-2; size: .; D: .; V: TRBV30; CDR3: CAWSVIQNYGYTF; DNA: TGTGCCTGGAGTGTAATACAAAACTATGGCTACACCTTC
J: TRBJ2-3; size: .; D: .; V: TRBV18; CDR3: CASSPIDNTDTQYF; DNA: TGTGCCAGCTCACCAATCGACAACACAGATACGCAGTATTTT
J: TRBJ2-1; size: .; D: TRBD2; V: TRBV7-2; CDR3: CASSLAVEVAGGPLRNEQFF; DNA: TGTGCCAGCAGCTTAGCGGTGGAAGTAGCGGGGGGGCCTTTGCGTAATGAGCAGTTCTTC
J: TRBJ1-5; size: .; D: .; V: TRBV30; CDR3: CAWSAQTDQPQHF; DNA: TGTGCCTGGAGTGCCCAGACAGATCAGCCCCAGCATTTT
J: TRBJ2-5; size: .; D: .; V: TRBV27; CDR3: CASSPGVGRGTQYF; DNA: TGTGCCAGCAGTCCTGGGGTAGGGCGGGGGACCCAGTACTTC
J: TRBJ2-7; size: .; D: .; V: TRBV15; CDR3: CATSRESDPREQYF; DNA: TGTGCCACCAGCAGAGAATCGGATCCTAGGGAGCAGTACTTC
J: TRBJ2-7; size: .; D: TRBD1; V: TRBV2; CDR3: CASRDRGSYEQYF; DNA: TGTGCCAGCCGGGACAGGGGATCCTACGAGCAGTACTTC
J: TRBJ2-4; size: .; D: .; V: TRBV29-1; CDR3: CSVEDGLAKNIQYF; DNA: TGCAGCGTTGAAGATGGGCTAGCCAAAAACATTCAGTACTTC
J: TRBJ2-5; size: .; D: TRBD2; V: TRBV7-3; CDR3: CASSQTSGGIGETQYF; DNA: TGTGCCAGCAGCCAGACTAGCGGGGGGATTGGAGAGACCCAGTACTTC
J: TRBJ1-5; size: .; D: .; V: TRBV5-1; CDR3: CASSLVFGENQPQHF; DNA: TGCGCCAGCAGCTTGGTGTTCGGGGAAAATCAGCCCCAGCATTTT
J: TRBJ2-5; size: .; D: TRBD1; V: TRBV7-9; CDR3: CASSLSGTGGLSQYF; DNA: TGTGCCAGCAGCTTATCAGGCACAGGGGGGCTGAGCCAGTACTTC
J: TRBJ2-7; size: .; D: TRBD2; V: TRBV10-2; CDR3: CASSEPGLAGGSYEQYF; DNA: TGCGCCAGCAGTGAGCCCGGACTAGCGGGGGGCAGCTACGAGCAGTACTTC
J: TRBJ2-5; size: .; D: .; V: TRBV6-5; CDR3: CASSYSQRETQYF; DNA: TGTGCCAGCAGTTATAGTCAGCGGGAGACCCAGTACTTC
J: TRBJ1-6; size: few; D: .; V: TRBV2; CDR3: CASSEGGRAYNSPLHF; DNA: TGTGCCAGCAGTGAAGGGGGGAGGGCCTATAATTCACCCCTCCACTTT
J: TRBJ1-3; size: once; D: .; V: TRBV30; CDR3: CAWSAISSGNTIYF; DNA: TGTGCCTGGAGTGCCATTTCCTCTGGAAACACCATATATTTT
J: TRBJ1-2; size: few; D: .; V: TRBV12-3/TRBV12-4; CDR3: CASSFGVRRGYTF; DNA: TGTGCCAGCAGTTTCGGGGTCCGACGGGGCTACACCTTC
J: TRBJ2-2; size: .; D: TRBD1; V: TRBV6-5; CDR3: CASSWTGGFGGELFF; DNA: TGTGCCAGCAGTTGGACAGGGGGCTTTGGCGGGGAGCTGTTTTTT
J: TRBJ1-2; size: .; D: .; V: TRBV10-2; CDR3: CASSEYRGIYGYTF; DNA: TGCGCCAGCAGTGAGTACCGAGGAATCTATGGCTACACCTTC
J: TRBJ1-2; size: .; D: TRBD1; V: TRBV7-2; CDR3: CASSLARGQNYGYTF; DNA: TGTGCCAGCAGCTTAGCGAGGGGACAGAACTATGGCTACACCTTC
J: TRBJ1-1; size: .; D: .; V: TRBV19; CDR3: CASSWEGRNTEAFF; DNA: TGTGCCAGTAGTTGGGAGGGCAGGAACACTGAAGCTTTCTTT
J: TRBJ1-1; size: .; D: TRBD1; V: TRBV5-5; CDR3: CASSLGQGANTEAFF; DNA: TGTGCCAGCAGCTTGGGACAGGGAGCTAACACTGAAGCTTTCTTT
J: TRBJ1-1; size: once; D: .; V: TRBV5-4; CDR3: CASSSTQSLNTEAFF; DNA: TGTGCCAGCAGCTCAACACAGAGTCTGAACACTGAAGCTTTCTTT